The clone carrying this T cell receptor (beta chain) has ten or more counts. Its antigen is unknown. This sample was included in a study of Graves' ophthalmopathy and Graves' hyperthyroidism. Study outcomes and limitations: Forecasting of ophthalmopathy progression by the model achieved approximately 70% sensitivity and around 72% specificity.

Amplification targeted the TCR beta CDR3 regions, with RNA transcripts as the source material. The workflow started with a first-round RT-PCR run with HTBI primers and then moved on to a second-round multiplex PCR. TCRdb reanalysed the multiplex PCR reads using MiXCR and keeps one entry per CDR3 protein. The repertoire holds around 670,000 distinct CDR3 sequences, with 40% as singletons. Moderate-to-severe activity, CAS ≥3, NOSPECS ≥4 and a duration under 3 months were seen in donors with ophthalmopathy. Excluded were patients with other autoimmune diseases, uncontrolled infections, pregnancy or lactation. The sequenced material came from peripheral blood. This clonotype was sampled from an adult man with Graves' ophthalmopathy.

CDR3 sequence (DNA): TGTGCCAGCAGTGGGACTAGAGAGACCCAGTACTTC. This codes for CASSGTRETQYF. The chain carries TRBV5-5 and TRBJ2-5; 8 nucleotides line up with TRBD2. Trimming removed 5 bases from V and 4 bases from J; junction bases left unmatched: 1. Germline V gene sequence: CDR1 SGHKS, CDR2 YYEKEE (reference sequence). There are 12 residues in the CDR3.